The rows below give T cell receptor beta chains drawn from one sample of a study of blood T cell repertoires in COVID-19. Sequencing used immunoSEQ multiplex PCR; TCRdb keeps in-frame clones, though not all of them. The sample yields 300,000 to 400,000 clones, 65% to 85% seen once. Sequencing was performed on peripheral blood. All receptors come from a man aged 25-45 years with active or convalescent COVID-19. Both conserved end residues are trimmed from each CDR3.

v_call | cdr3_aa
TRBV4-2 | ASDPGQGASNEQF
TRBV7-2 | ASSYIAGLYYEQY
TRBV6-5 | ASSRGLGEAF
TRBV7-8 | ASSFPYFSGNTIY
TRBV24-1 | ATSDAQVGGAFNEQF
TRBV28 | ASSRLAVYEQY
TRBV11-3 | ASSSGQTSPLH
TRBV11-2 | ASSGQGTLAKNIQY
TRBV6-1 | ASSEWRMNTEAF
TRBV11-2 | ASSLDRFGTVNEQF
TRBV6-5 | ASRIDRVEGYT
TRBV7-3 | ASSLRSGTGGNEQY
TRBV10-3 | AISEGTGLYSNQPQH
TRBV9 | ASSVETGTEAF
TRBV14 | ASSQWTGQNTIY
TRBV29-1 | SVEGWDRASGNYGYT
TRBV4-3 | ASSQDTGVGEAF
TRBV7-2 | ASSYAGVSGNTIY
TRBV7-8 | ASSLDNVKRTGYGYT
TRBV12-3/TRBV12-4 | ASSLSRGDEQF
TRBV9 | ASSVTQGFNTGELF
TRBV24-1 | ATSDLSQSTDTQY
TRBV6-2/TRBV6-3 | ASSWAGRGPTDTQY
TRBV4-2 | ASSQEVARLERSGELF
TRBV5-1 | ASSPQGAGGYT
TRBV5-1 | ASSLANRRTEAF